A single sample gave rise to the 6 T cell receptor beta chains below, sequenced in a study of response to subunit inactivated influenza vaccine. TCRdb called the RT-PCR reads again in MiXCR, with one record for every CDR3 protein. The table lists about 530,000 distinct CDR3 sequences, 10% to 15% of them singletons. The source material was PBMCs from blood, sampled more than 35 days after vaccination. These receptors originate from a middle-aged man who received an inactivated influenza vaccine.

This CDR3 reads CASSIGWRQGSWKAGELFF. The CDR3 coding sequence is TGTGCCAGCAGCATAGGATGGAGGCAGGGAAGTTGGAAAGCCGGGGAGCTGTTTTTT. The rearrangement uses TRBV11-2 and TRBJ2-2; D may be TRBD1 or TRBD2 (5 bases each). CDR1 and CDR2 from the germline V gene are SGHAT and FQNNGV. There are 19 residues in the CDR3. V lost 5 bases and J lost 6, with 28 bases in between.

The V and J genes are TRBV7-2 and TRBJ1-4; D not certain. The CDR3 spans 14 residues. Per the germline V gene, CDR1 is SGHTA and CDR2 is FQGNSA. The V end lost 5 bases, the J end lost 3 bases, and 10 bases lay between the germline ends. In nucleotides, the CDR3 is TGTGCCAGCAGCCAAATAGGTGCTAATGAAAAACTGTTTTTT. Residues: CASSQIGANEKLFF. The full variable domain, rest sourced from reference TRBV7-2 and TRBJ1-4, is GAGVSQSPSNKVTEKGKDVELRCDPISGHTALYWYRQSLGQGLEFLIYFQGNSAPDKSGLPSDRFSAERTGGSVSTLTIQRTQQEDSAVYLCASSQIGANEKLFFGSGTQLSVL.

This clonotype came up many times. V usage is TRBV20-1 and J usage is TRBJ2-4; TRBD2 matches at 8 bases. V dropped 5 bases and J dropped 2; count of bases not matched to a gene: 5. Germline lookup yields CDR1 DFQATT and CDR2 SNEGSKA (reference sequence). The CDR3 runs 14 residues. The CDR3 bases are TGCAGTGCTGACGTAGCGGGGACCAAAAACATTCAGTACTTC. This translates into CSADVAGTKNIQYF.

This clonotype has more than one count but fewer than ten. The V call is TRBV4-3, the J call TRBJ2-3; 8 bases are a match to TRBD2. Germline CDR1 reads LGHNA; CDR2 reads YSLEER. This CDR3 region has 16 residues. Losses at the gene ends were 0 bases for V and 6 bases for J; bases not matched to a gene: 8. The CDR3 bases are TGCGCCAGCAGCCAAGAGGCAGCGGGAGTTCGGGATACGCAGTATTTT. Protein sequence: CASSQEAAGVRDTQYF.

This clonotype occurred many times. J is TRBJ2-5 and V is TRBV5-1; 13 bases are a match to TRBD2. CDR3 length: 15 amino acids. CDR1 SGHRS and CDR2 YFSETQ come from the germline V gene. The junction had 0 bases not matched to a gene; V was cut back by 0 bases and J by 4 bases. The CDR3 DNA is TGCGCCAGCAGCTTGGGGACTAGCGGGGGAGAGACCCAGTACTTC. It yields the protein CASSLGTSGGETQYF. Complete variable domain (other parts from reference TRBV5-1 and TRBJ2-5): KAGVTQTPRYLIKTRGQQVTLSCSPISGHRSVSWYQQTPGQGLQFLFEYFSETQRNKGNFPGRFSGRQFSNSRSEMNVSTLELGDSALYLCASSLGTSGGETQYFGPGTRLLVL.

The chain is built from TRBV29-1 and TRBJ2-7; 9 nucleotides match TRBD1. Germline assignment: CDR1 SQVTM and CDR2 ANQGSEA. This CDR3 is 14 amino acids long. The junction had 9 bases not matched to a gene; V was cut back by 6 bases and J by 3 bases. CDR3 in DNA: TGCAGCGTGGAGGGACAGGGCGACAACTACGAGCAGTACTTC. Translating gives CSVEGQGDNYEQYF.